This passage covers 12 T cell receptor beta chains from one sample sequenced in a study of cytotoxic CD8 clonotypes in ibrutinib-treated CLL. Sequencing was performed with immunoSEQ multiplex PCR; in TCRdb, only in-frame clones are kept and a portion is missing. The sample lists about 8,600 clones, more than 70% occurring once. Sequencing was performed on PBMCs, taken before ibrutinib treatment. The receptors stem from a human donor with chronic lymphocytic leukemia.

By its share, this clone is large. V and J are TRBV19 and TRBJ1-2; D not resolved. The V gene's germline CDR1 is LNHDA and CDR2 SQIVND (reference sequence). This CDR3 is 14 amino acids long. Trimming cost V 9 bases and J 0 bases, with 14 bases left between them. The CDR3 reads CASSPGGANYGYTF. The CDR3 DNA follows: TGTGCCAGCTCCCCGGGCGGAGCTAACTATGGCTACACCTTC. Based on the CDR3 plus reference TRBV19 and TRBJ1-2, the full variable domain is DGGITQSPKYLFRKEGQNVTLSCEQNLNHDAMYWYRQDPGQGLRLIYYSQIVNDFQKGDIAEGYSVSREKKESFPLTVTSAQKNPTAFYLCASSPGGANYGYTFGSGTRLTVV.

This clone came up a few times. This chain uses TRBV29-1 with TRBJ2-1; 12 bases map to TRBD2. Germline-derived CDR1 and CDR2 are SQVTM and ANQGSEA. V trimming: 4 bases; J trimming: 7 bases; junction bases outside the gene matches: 8. The CDR3 contains 15 residues. The CDR3 loop reads CSVALAGGRGNEQFF. The CDR3 nucleotides read TGCAGCGTTGCGCTAGCGGGAGGGCGGGGAAATGAGCAGTTCTTC.

This clone occurred a few times. V is TRBV27 and J is TRBJ2-5, with 13 positions matching TRBD2. CDR3 length: 15 amino acids. The V and J ends lost 8 bases and 5 bases, in that order; junction bases with no gene match: 8. The germline V gene encodes CDR1 MNHEY and CDR2 SMNVEV (reference sequence). The CDR3 region is CASALGLAGAETQYF. CDR3 nucleotide sequence: TGTGCCAGCGCCCTAGGACTAGCGGGAGCCGAGACCCAGTACTTC.

This sequence joins TRBV29-1 and TRBJ1-1; 8 bases map to TRBD1. Germline V gives CDR1 SQVTM, CDR2 ANQGSEA. This CDR3 has 12 residues. V gave up 6 bases and J gave up 5 bases; unmatched junction bases: 5. As DNA, the CDR3 is TGCAGCGTCGGACAGGGAGGGACTGAAGCTTTCTTT. It translates to CSVGQGGTEAFF. Filled out from reference TRBV29-1 and TRBJ1-1, the complete variable domain reads SAVISQKPSRDICQRGTSLTIQCQVDSQVTMMFWYRQQPGQSLTLIATANQGSEATYESGFVIDKFPISRPNLTFSTLTVSNMSPEDSSIYLCSVGQGGTEAFFGQGTRLTVV.

The CDR3 reads CASSRGTSGAYEQYF. CDR3 DNA sequence: TGTGCCAGCAGCCGAGGGACTAGCGGGGCCTACGAGCAGTACTTC. V and J are TRBV7-8 and TRBJ2-7; 13 bases match TRBD2. Germline values: CDR1 SGHVS, CDR2 FQNEAQ. With 5 bases clipped from V and 2 bases from J, the junction kept 3 bases outside the gene matches. The CDR3 length is 15 residues.

This clone is medium-sized in the sample. The genes are TRBV7-8 and TRBJ1-4; D is possibly TRBD1 (5 bases). The V gene's germline CDR1 is SGHVS and CDR2 FQNEAQ. V lost 3 bases and J lost 7, with 12 bases in between. This CDR3 has 14 amino acids. CDR3 sequence (DNA): TGTGCCAGCAGCTTTGGGCAGGGTAGTGAAAAACTGTTTTTT. This encodes CASSFGQGSEKLFF.

The CDR3 DNA reads as TGCGCCAGCAGCCAAGCGGGGGAGCTCTATGGCTACACCTTC. Its translation: CASSQAGELYGYTF. V is TRBV4-1 and J is TRBJ1-2; D possibly corresponds to TRBD1 (5 bases). Trimming took 1 base from V and 4 from J, leaving 10 bases between them. The CDR3 has 14 residues. CDR1 MGHRA and CDR2 YSYEKL come from the germline V gene.

This chain links TRBV5-5 with TRBJ2-3; 11 bases agree with TRBD2. The CDR3 is 16 residues long. Germline CDR1 is SGHKS and CDR2 is YYEKEE (reference sequence). The V and J ends lost 0 bases and 6 bases, in that order; junction bases with no gene match: 6. The CDR3 region is CASSLVTSSGRDTQYF. Written as DNA, the CDR3 is TGTGCCAGCAGCTTGGTTACGTCTAGCGGGAGGGATACGCAGTATTTT.

V gene TRBV29-1 combines with J gene TRBJ2-7, with 7 bases matching TRBD1. V was pared by 7 bases and J by 0 bases, with 6 bases of the junction left unmatched. The length of the CDR3 is 13 residues. Germline V gene lookup returns CDR1 SQVTM and CDR2 ANQGSEA. The CDR3 DNA is TGCAGCGGGGGACAGACAAGCTCCTACGAGCAGTACTTC. It yields the protein CSGGQTSSYEQYF.

The chain has TRBV6-6 and TRBJ1-1; no firm D call. Germline V CDR1 and CDR2: MNHNY, SVGAGI (reference sequence). Trimming pared 6 bases from V and 1 base from J, leaving 15 bases between. The CDR3 contains 15 residues. Here the CDR3 DNA reads TGTGCCAGCAGCCCCTCACGGGCAGCGAACACTGAAGCTTTCTTT. The encoded protein is CASSPSRAANTEAFF.

This rearrangement joins TRBV4-2 to TRBJ2-2, with TRBD1 matching over 9 bases. Trimming removed 5 bases from V and 6 bases from J; junction bases left unmatched: 10. Germline assignment: CDR1 LGHNA and CDR2 YNFKEQ. This CDR3 region has 16 residues. The CDR3 DNA is TGTGCCAGCAGCGGGACAGGGCCTCGAGGGCCCGGGGAGCTGTTTTTT. It specifies CASSGTGPRGPGELFF.

The chain couples TRBV11-2 to TRBJ1-4; possibly TRBD1 for D (5 bases). The CDR3 length is 15 residues. Trimming took 4 bases from V and 3 from J, leaving 12 bases between them. Germline V gives CDR1 SGHAT, CDR2 FQNNGV. The CDR3 DNA reads as TGTGCCAGCAGCTCCCCGGGGCTGGCTAATGAAAAACTGTTTTTT. It yields the protein CASSSPGLANEKLFF.